This TCR beta chain was obtained from a study of OX40 agonist ivuxolimab in advanced cancers. Overall study context: Having had anti-PD-1, anti-PD-L1 or anti-CTLA-4 therapy before was allowed, and 40% to 45% had some. Points from the study as a whole: Blood T cells, both CD4+ and CD8+, expanded clonally by week 6 at 0.1 to 3.0 mg/kg. There were, on average, more expanded clones in CD8+ T cells than in CD4+.

The CDR3 contains 15 residues. Germline V gene data show CDR1 as SNHLY and CDR2 as FYNNEI. V was trimmed by 4 bases and J by 1 base, leaving 13 bases between them. Here immunoSEQ multiplex PCR was the method, and the copy in TCRdb shows in-frame clones only, minus some. There are 35,000 to 45,000 clones in the sample; around 80% occur only once, and around a sixth lies in the top ten. Note on this clone: Its target is unknown.

This clonotype was obtained from an adult with an advanced solid tumor such as melanoma, head and neck, liver or kidney cancer. The chain couples TRBV2 to TRBJ2-5; D gene unclear. The specimen comprised CD4+ or CD8+ T cells sorted from blood, sampled in a trial of the OX40 agonist ivuxolimab. CDR3 DNA: TGTGCCAGCAGTGCGGCTCCGGGTTTCCAAGAGACCCAGTACTTC. Amino acid sequence: CASSAAPGFQETQYF.